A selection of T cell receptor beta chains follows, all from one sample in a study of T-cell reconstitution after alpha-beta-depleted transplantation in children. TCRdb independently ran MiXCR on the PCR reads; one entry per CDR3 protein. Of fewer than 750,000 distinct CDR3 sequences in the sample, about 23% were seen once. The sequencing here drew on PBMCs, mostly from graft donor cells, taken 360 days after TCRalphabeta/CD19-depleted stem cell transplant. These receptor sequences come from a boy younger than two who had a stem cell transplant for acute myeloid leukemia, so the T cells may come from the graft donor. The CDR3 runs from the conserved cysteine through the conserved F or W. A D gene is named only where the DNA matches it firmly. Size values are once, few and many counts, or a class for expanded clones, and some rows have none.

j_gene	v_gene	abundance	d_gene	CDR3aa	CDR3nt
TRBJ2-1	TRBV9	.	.	CASSALPTGYNEQFF	TGTGCCAGCAGCGCCCTTCCGACAGGTTACAATGAGCAGTTCTTC
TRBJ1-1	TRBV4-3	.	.	CASSQDSESEAFF	TGCGCCAGCAGCCAAGATTCGGAATCTGAAGCTTTCTTT
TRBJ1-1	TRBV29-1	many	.	CSVSGYGAFF	TGCAGCGTTTCGGGTTACGGGGCTTTCTTT
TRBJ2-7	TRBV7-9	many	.	CASSLGPSIEQYF	TGTGCCAGCAGCTTAGGACCGAGCATTGAGCAGTACTTC
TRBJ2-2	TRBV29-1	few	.	CSVEVLERNTGELFF	TGCAGCGTTGAAGTGTTGGAAAGGAACACCGGGGAGCTGTTTTTT
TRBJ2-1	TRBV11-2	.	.	CSSSWDGYNEQFF	TGTTCCAGCAGTTGGGACGGATACAATGAGCAGTTCTTC
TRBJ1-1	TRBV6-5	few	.	CASSYRRDKNTEAFF	TGTGCCAGCAGTTACCGCCGGGACAAGAACACTGAAGCTTTCTTT
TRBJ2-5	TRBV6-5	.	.	CASSYSRRVRGETQYF	TGTGCCAGCAGTTACTCGAGGAGGGTCCGAGGAGAGACCCAGTACTTC
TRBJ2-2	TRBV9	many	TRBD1	CASSPRDRFTGELFF	TGTGCCAGCAGCCCCCGGGACAGGTTTACCGGGGAGCTGTTTTTT
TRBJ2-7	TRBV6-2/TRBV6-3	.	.	CASSQGKDRASSSYEQYF	TGTGCCAGCAGTCAGGGAAAAGACCGCGCCTCGAGCTCCTACGAGCAGTACTTC
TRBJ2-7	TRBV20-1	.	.	CSAPGSGLASYEQYF	TGCAGTGCTCCTGGGAGCGGGTTGGCATCCTACGAGCAGTACTTC
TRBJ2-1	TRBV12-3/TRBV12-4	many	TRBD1	CASSLGTVYNEQFF	TGTGCCAGCAGTCTAGGGACAGTCTACAATGAGCAGTTCTTC
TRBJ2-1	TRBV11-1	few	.	CASSLHGRVGDEQFF	TGTGCCAGCAGCTTACACGGACGGGTCGGCGATGAGCAGTTCTTC
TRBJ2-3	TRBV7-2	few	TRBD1	CASSDGTAPSTDTQYF	TGTGCCAGCAGCGATGGGACAGCGCCTAGCACAGATACGCAGTATTTT
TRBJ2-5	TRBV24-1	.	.	CATSGPVSETQYF	TGTGCCACCAGTGGACCGGTCTCGGAGACCCAGTACTTC
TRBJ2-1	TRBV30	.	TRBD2	CAWSVIRPTSGGSNEQFF	TGTGCCTGGAGTGTTATCCGCCCGACTAGCGGGGGGAGCAATGAGCAGTTCTTC
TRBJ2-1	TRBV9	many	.	CASSAVFYNEQFF	TGTGCCAGCAGTGCAGTTTTTTACAATGAGCAGTTCTTC
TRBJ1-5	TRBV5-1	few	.	CASSLDGSGSSNQPQHF	TGCGCCAGCAGCTTGGACGGGTCGGGGTCGAGCAATCAGCCCCAGCATTTT
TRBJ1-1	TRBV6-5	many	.	CASILTWGVGDTEAFF	TGTGCCAGCATCCTTACCTGGGGGGTTGGTGACACTGAAGCTTTCTTT
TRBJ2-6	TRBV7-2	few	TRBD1	CATAANRGGANVLTF	TGTGCCACCGCAGCGAACAGGGGGGGGGCCAACGTCCTGACTTTC
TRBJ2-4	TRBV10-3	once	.	CAISEFKGLAKNIQYF	TGTGCCATCAGTGAGTTTAAGGGACTAGCCAAAAACATTCAGTACTTC
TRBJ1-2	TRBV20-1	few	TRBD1	CSADRGEGYGYTF	TGCAGTGCTGACAGGGGAGAGGGCTATGGCTACACCTTC
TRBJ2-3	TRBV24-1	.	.	CATSDRQRADTQYF	TGTGCCACCAGTGATAGACAGCGGGCAGATACGCAGTATTTT
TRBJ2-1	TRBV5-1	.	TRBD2	CASSSGGVPPSYNEQFF	TGCGCCAGCAGTAGCGGGGGGGTCCCCCCGTCCTACAATGAGCAGTTCTTC
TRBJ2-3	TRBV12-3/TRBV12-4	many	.	CASRDSAAVTDTQYF	TGTGCCAGTCGTGACAGTGCCGCTGTCACAGATACGCAGTATTTT
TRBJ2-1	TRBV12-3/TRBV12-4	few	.	CASSFYRGLYFF	TGTGCCAGCAGTTTTTATCGGGGGCTTTACTTCTTC